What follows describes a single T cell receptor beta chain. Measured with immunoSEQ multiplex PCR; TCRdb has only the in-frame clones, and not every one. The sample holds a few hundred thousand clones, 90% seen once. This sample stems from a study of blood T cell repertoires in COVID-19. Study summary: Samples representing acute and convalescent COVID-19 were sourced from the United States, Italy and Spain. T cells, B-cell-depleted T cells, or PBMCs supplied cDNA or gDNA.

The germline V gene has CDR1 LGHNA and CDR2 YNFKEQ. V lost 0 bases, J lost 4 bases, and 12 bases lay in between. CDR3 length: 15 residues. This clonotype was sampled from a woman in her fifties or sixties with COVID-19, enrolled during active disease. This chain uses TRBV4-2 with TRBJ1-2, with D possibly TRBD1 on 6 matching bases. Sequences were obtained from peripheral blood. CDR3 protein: CASSQDPGDIYGYTF. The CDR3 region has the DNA TGTGCCAGCAGCCAAGATCCAGGGGACATCTATGGCTACACCTTC.